The subject of this entry is one T cell receptor beta chain. Its antigen remains unidentified. No base quality information exists; no much larger clone differs at one position. These data come from a study of technical replicates of blood from several donors (dated by TCRdb to 2015 to 2018). The method behind the library was the immunoSEQ multiplex PCR assay. The table comes from immuneACCESS by way of TCRdb, which keeps in-frame sequences with V and J called. Part of the clones is missing from these tables; in studies checked, under half for an unresolved V gene and the rest for unknown reasons. The sample table shows roughly 60,000 clones, and 86% are seen once. Approximately 5% of the sample lies in the top ten. Via the germline V gene, CDR1 is MNHEY and CDR2 SVGAGI. From the cysteine up to the phenylalanine, the CDR3 has a length of 15 residues. Here the CDR3 DNA is all that survives: 45 bases in frame from base 1. Between the V and J ends, shortened by 6 bases and 0 bases respectively, the junction contains 12 bases.

The clonotype originates from a human donor in good health. Some clones in this sample may be carry-over from other donors' samples. This chain is built from TRBV6-5 and TRBJ2-1; matching of 7 bases hints at TRBD2 as the D gene. Source material: PBMCs. The encoded CDR3 is CASRRGGYSYNEQFF. In nucleotides, the sequence is TGTGCCAGCAGAAGGGGGGGGTACTCCTACAATGAGCAGTTCTTC.